The rows below give T cell receptor beta chains drawn from one sample of a study of cytomegalovirus exposure and HLA in healthy donors. TCRdb's copy holds only in-frame clones and misses some; the assay was immunoSEQ multiplex PCR. The data hold roughly 150,000 clones, with 75% to 80% observed a single time. Specimen: PBMCs. These receptors originate from a male donor in good health and CMV-seronegative. CDR3s include the opening cysteine and the closing phenylalanine or tryptophan. Each record gives: J gene, D gene, V gene, clone size, CDR3 DNA, CDR3 protein. The D gene is left open where the match is weak. Expanded clones are given a class, and other clones once, few, many or no size at all.

j_gene: TRBJ2-1
d_gene: .
v_gene: TRBV5-4
abundance: .
CDR3nt: TGTGCCAGCAGAGGGGCTAGCTCCTACAATGAGCAGTTCTTC
CDR3aa: CASRGASSYNEQFF

j_gene: TRBJ2-2
d_gene: .
v_gene: TRBV27
abundance: .
CDR3nt: TGTGCCAGCAGTCACGCGGGTAGCGGGGAGCTGTTTTTT
CDR3aa: CASSHAGSGELFF

j_gene: TRBJ1-2
d_gene: .
v_gene: TRBV7-9
abundance: .
CDR3nt: TGTTCCAGCAGACCGACAGCAAACTATGGCTACACCTTC
CDR3aa: CSSRPTANYGYTF

j_gene: TRBJ2-1
d_gene: TRBD2
v_gene: TRBV6-5
abundance: .
CDR3nt: TGTGCCAGCAGTTCTAGCGGGGGGAGCTCCTACAATGAGCAGTTCTTC
CDR3aa: CASSSSGGSSYNEQFF

j_gene: TRBJ2-3
d_gene: .
v_gene: TRBV6-1
abundance: .
CDR3nt: TGTGCCAGCAGTGAAGGACGGGGCACAGATACGCAGTATTTT
CDR3aa: CASSEGRGTDTQYF

j_gene: TRBJ2-1
d_gene: TRBD2
v_gene: TRBV7-9
abundance: .
CDR3nt: TGTGCCAGCAGCCATCCGAAAGCGGGGTACAATGAGCAGTTCTTC
CDR3aa: CASSHPKAGYNEQFF

j_gene: TRBJ1-6
d_gene: TRBD1
v_gene: TRBV6-1
abundance: .
CDR3nt: TGTGCCAGCAGTCAAGCCCGCGGGACAGGGTTGTCCTATAATTCACCCCTCCACTTT
CDR3aa: CASSQARGTGLSYNSPLHF

j_gene: TRBJ2-7
d_gene: .
v_gene: TRBV7-2
abundance: .
CDR3nt: TGTGCCAGCAGCGCCGAATCAGGGGCCTACGAGCAGTACTTC
CDR3aa: CASSAESGAYEQYF

j_gene: TRBJ2-1
d_gene: TRBD1
v_gene: TRBV4-3
abundance: .
CDR3nt: TGCGCCAGCAGCCAAGATGGGACAGACTACAATGAGCAGTTCTTC
CDR3aa: CASSQDGTDYNEQFF

j_gene: TRBJ1-2
d_gene: .
v_gene: TRBV28
abundance: .
CDR3nt: TGTGCCAGCAGAACTTCCCGGGGGAGGTTTGGCTATGGCTACACCTTC
CDR3aa: CASRTSRGRFGYGYTF

j_gene: TRBJ2-2
d_gene: TRBD1
v_gene: TRBV6-5
abundance: .
CDR3nt: TGTGCCAGCAGTTACGGAACAGGGGGGACCGGGGAGCTGTTTTTT
CDR3aa: CASSYGTGGTGELFF

j_gene: TRBJ2-4
d_gene: .
v_gene: TRBV30
abundance: few
CDR3nt: TGTGCCTGGAGTGTATCAGGGGCCAAAAACATTCAGTACTTC
CDR3aa: CAWSVSGAKNIQYF

j_gene: TRBJ2-1
d_gene: TRBD2
v_gene: TRBV11-2
abundance: few
CDR3nt: TGTGCCAGCAGCAAGCGTCCCGGGACTAGCGGGAGCAATGAGCAGTTCTTC
CDR3aa: CASSKRPGTSGSNEQFF

j_gene: TRBJ2-1
d_gene: TRBD2
v_gene: TRBV27
abundance: .
CDR3nt: TGTGCCAGCAGTTTAGAGGCGGGAGCCCCCTACAATGAGCAGTTCTTC
CDR3aa: CASSLEAGAPYNEQFF

j_gene: TRBJ1-1
d_gene: .
v_gene: TRBV7-2
abundance: .
CDR3nt: TGTGCCAGCAGCACTGACAGGTCAACTGAAGCTTTCTTT
CDR3aa: CASSTDRSTEAFF

j_gene: TRBJ2-7
d_gene: TRBD2
v_gene: TRBV7-9
abundance: .
CDR3nt: TGTGCCAGCAGCTTATCCCCGGGAGGGTACGAGCAGTACTTC
CDR3aa: CASSLSPGGYEQYF

j_gene: TRBJ1-1
d_gene: .
v_gene: TRBV12-5
abundance: few
CDR3nt: TGTGCTAGTGGTTTCGTAATCCGGGACATTTCTGAAGCTTTCTTT
CDR3aa: CASGFVIRDISEAFF

j_gene: TRBJ1-5
d_gene: TRBD1
v_gene: TRBV9
abundance: .
CDR3nt: TGTGCCAGCAGCGTAGGAGGGGGCGGCAATCAGCCCCAGCATTTT
CDR3aa: CASSVGGGGNQPQHF

j_gene: TRBJ1-2
d_gene: TRBD1
v_gene: TRBV6-5
abundance: few
CDR3nt: TGTGCCAGCAGTTACGACAGGGGGAACTATGGCTACACCTTC
CDR3aa: CASSYDRGNYGYTF

j_gene: TRBJ2-1
d_gene: .
v_gene: TRBV30
abundance: .
CDR3nt: TGTGCCTGGAGAGATCTTAGCGGTCCTGGGGATGAGCAGTTCTTC
CDR3aa: CAWRDLSGPGDEQFF

j_gene: TRBJ2-3
d_gene: TRBD1
v_gene: TRBV30
abundance: .
CDR3nt: TGTGCCTGGAGTGAAACAGGGGTGACAGATACGCAGTATTTT
CDR3aa: CAWSETGVTDTQYF

j_gene: TRBJ1-2
d_gene: TRBD1
v_gene: TRBV7-2
abundance: .
CDR3nt: TGTGCCAGCAGCATAAAGACAGGGGAATTTTATGGCTACACCTTC
CDR3aa: CASSIKTGEFYGYTF

j_gene: TRBJ1-6
d_gene: .
v_gene: TRBV27
abundance: .
CDR3nt: TGTGCCAGCAGTTTCCATGGGGGCAGGGAAAGACCCCTCCACTTT
CDR3aa: CASSFHGGRERPLHF